This T cell receptor beta chain appears in the sequencing data of a study of shared clonotypes between healthy human individuals. As for the study in general: The plates for each donor numbered three CD4 naive, three CD4 memory, two CD8 naive and one CD8 memory.

The genomic DNA of each subset was split evenly across several immunoSEQ plates. Generated by immunoSEQ multiplex PCR, the TCRdb table keeps only in-frame clones and is missing some. This sample has roughly 2.5 million clones, with just over 90% found just once. This clone was detected once. Its target is not known. Findings and caveats of the study: Non-shared clonotypes displayed generation probabilities falling below those of clonotypes present in all four donors. Only blood was sampled; tissue repertoires likely differ.

Sequencing was performed on naive CD4+ T cells sorted from blood. The subset is: CD45RA+ positively selected. The clonotype originates from a man aged 18-30 years in good health.

The CDR3 loop is CASSLDEGYTDTQYF. The DNA of the CDR3 is TGTGCCAGCAGCTTGGATGAGGGGTACACAGATACGCAGTATTTT. The rearrangement uses TRBV5-5 and TRBJ2-3; D is possibly TRBD1 or TRBD2 (5 bases each). Germline-derived CDR1 and CDR2 are SGHKS and YYEKEE (reference sequence). The germline V and J ends were trimmed by 0 bases and 2 bases, with 10 bases remaining between them. The CDR3 length is 15 residues.